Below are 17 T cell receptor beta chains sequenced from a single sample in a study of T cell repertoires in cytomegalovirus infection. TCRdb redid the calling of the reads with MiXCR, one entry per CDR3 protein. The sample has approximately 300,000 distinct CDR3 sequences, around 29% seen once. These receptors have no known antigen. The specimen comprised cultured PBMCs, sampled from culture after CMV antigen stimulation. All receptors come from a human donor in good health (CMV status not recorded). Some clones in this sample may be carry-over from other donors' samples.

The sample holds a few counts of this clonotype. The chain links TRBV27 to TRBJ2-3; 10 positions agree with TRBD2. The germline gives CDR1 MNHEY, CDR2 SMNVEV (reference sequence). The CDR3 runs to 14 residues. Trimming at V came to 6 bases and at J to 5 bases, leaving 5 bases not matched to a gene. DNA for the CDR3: TGTGCCAGCAGGAGCGGGGGGGCGGGAGATACGCAGTATTTT. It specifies CASRSGGAGDTQYF.

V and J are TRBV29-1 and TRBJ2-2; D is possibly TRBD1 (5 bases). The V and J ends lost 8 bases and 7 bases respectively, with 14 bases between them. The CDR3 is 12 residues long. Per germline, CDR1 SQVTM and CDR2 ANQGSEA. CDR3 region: CSSSGMGGELFF. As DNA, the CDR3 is TGCAGCAGCTCAGGGATGGGCGGGGAGCTGTTTTTT.

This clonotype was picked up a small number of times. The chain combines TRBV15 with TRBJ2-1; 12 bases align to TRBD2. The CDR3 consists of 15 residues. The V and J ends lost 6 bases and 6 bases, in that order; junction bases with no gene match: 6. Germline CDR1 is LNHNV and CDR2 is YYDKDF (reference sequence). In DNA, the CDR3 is TGTGCCACCAGTGACGGACTAGCGGGGCGCAATGAGCAGTTCTTC. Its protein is CATSDGLAGRNEQFF.

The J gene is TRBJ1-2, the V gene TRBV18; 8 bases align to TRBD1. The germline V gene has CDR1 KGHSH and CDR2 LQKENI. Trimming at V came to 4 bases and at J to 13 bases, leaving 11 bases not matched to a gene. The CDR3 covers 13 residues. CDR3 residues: CASSLSGQDIVTF. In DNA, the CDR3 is TGTGCCAGCTCACTCTCGGGACAGGATATCGTCACCTTC.

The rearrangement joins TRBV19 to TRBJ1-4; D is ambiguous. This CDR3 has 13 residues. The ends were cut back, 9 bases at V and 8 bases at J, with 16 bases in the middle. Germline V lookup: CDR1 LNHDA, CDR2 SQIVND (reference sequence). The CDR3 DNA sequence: TGTGCCAGCCGACCAACAGATGACGAAAAACTGTTTTTT. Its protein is CASRPTDDEKLFF.

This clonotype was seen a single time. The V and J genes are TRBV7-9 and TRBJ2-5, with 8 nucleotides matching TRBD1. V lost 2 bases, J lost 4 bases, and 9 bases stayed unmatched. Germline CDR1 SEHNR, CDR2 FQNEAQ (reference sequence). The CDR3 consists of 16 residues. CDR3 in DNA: TGTGCCAGCAGCTTACATTGGACAGGGTTTCGAGAGACCCAGTACTTC. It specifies CASSLHWTGFRETQYF.

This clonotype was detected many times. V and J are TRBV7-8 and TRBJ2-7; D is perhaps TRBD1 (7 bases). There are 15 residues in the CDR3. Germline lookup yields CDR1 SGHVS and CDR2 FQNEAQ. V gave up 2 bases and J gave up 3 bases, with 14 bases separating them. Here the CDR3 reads CASSLRAGGGYEQYF. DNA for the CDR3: TGTGCCAGCAGCTTAAGAGCAGGGGGAGGCTACGAGCAGTACTTC.

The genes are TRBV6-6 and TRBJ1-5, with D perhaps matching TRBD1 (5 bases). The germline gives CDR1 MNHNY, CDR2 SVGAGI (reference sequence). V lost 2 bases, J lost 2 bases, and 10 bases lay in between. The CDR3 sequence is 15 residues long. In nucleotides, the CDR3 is TGTGCCAGCAGTTACAAGGGGTATGGCAATCAGCCCCAGCATTTT. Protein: CASSYKGYGNQPQHF.

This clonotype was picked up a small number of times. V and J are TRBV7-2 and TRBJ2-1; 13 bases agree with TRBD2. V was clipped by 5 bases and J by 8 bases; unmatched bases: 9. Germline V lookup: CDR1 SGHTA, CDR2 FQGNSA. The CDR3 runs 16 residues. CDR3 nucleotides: TGTGCCAGCAGCCTCACTAGCGGGAGGGCCAGAGATGAGCAGTTCTTC. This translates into CASSLTSGRARDEQFF.

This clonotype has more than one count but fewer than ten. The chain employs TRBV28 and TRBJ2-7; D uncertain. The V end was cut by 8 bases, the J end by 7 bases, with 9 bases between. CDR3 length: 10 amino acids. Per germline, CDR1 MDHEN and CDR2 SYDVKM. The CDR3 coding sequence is TGTGCCAGCGGGTTAAGGGAGCAGTACTTC. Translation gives CASGLREQYF.

The CDR3 loop reads CASSQDRRVGTSGIQETQYF. CDR3 coding DNA: TGTGCCAGCAGCCAAGATAGGAGAGTCGGGACTAGCGGGATCCAAGAGACCCAGTACTTC. The J gene is TRBJ2-5, the V gene TRBV4-2, with 13 bases matching TRBD2. The CDR3 length is 20 residues. Germline V gene data show CDR1 as LGHNA and CDR2 as YNFKEQ. V was pared by 0 bases and J by 1 base, with 11 bases of the junction left unmatched.

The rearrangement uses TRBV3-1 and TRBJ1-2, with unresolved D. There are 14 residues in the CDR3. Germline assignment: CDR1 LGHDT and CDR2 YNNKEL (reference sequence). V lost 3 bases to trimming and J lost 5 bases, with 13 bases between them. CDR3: CASSHQDLQYGYTF. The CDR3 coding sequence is TGTGCCAGCAGCCATCAGGACCTTCAATATGGCTACACCTTC.

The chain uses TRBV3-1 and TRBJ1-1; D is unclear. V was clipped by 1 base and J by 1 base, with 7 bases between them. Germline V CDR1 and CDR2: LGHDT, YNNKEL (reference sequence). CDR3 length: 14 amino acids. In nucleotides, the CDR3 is TGTGCCAGCAGCCAAGTCGTCACGAACACTGAAGCTTTCTTT. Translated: CASSQVVTNTEAFF.

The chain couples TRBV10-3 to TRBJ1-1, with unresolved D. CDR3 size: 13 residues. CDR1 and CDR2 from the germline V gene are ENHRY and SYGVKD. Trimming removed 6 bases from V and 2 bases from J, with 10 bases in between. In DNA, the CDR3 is TGTGCCATCAGGAAAAACAGCAACACTGAAGCTTTCTTT. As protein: CAIRKNSNTEAFF.

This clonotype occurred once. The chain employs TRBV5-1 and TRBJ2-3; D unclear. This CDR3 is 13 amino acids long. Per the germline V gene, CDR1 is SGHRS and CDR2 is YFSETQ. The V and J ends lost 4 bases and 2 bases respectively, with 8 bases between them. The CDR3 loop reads CASSIGDTDTQYF. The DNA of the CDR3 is TGCGCCAGCAGCATAGGAGACACAGATACGCAGTATTTT.

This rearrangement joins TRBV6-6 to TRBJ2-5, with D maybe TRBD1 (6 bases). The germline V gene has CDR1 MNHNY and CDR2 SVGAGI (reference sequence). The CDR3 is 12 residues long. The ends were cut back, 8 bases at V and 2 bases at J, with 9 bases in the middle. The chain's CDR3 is CASGDKQETQYF. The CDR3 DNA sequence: TGTGCCAGCGGGGACAAACAAGAGACCCAGTACTTC.

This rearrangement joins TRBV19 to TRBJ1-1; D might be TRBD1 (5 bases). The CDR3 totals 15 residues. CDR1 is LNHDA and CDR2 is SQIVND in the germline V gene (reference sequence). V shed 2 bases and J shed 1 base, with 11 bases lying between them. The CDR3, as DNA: TGTGCCAGTAGTATAACCCCAGGGTCGAACACTGAAGCTTTCTTT. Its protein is CASSITPGSNTEAFF.